This T cell receptor beta chain was documented in a study of shared clonotypes between healthy human individuals. As for the study in general: Used for every donor were three CD4 naive, three CD4 memory, two CD8 naive and one CD8 memory plate.

This CDR3 has 15 residues. With 1 base clipped from V and 5 bases from J, the junction kept 6 bases outside the gene matches. The germline V gene encodes CDR1 SGHRS and CDR2 YFSETQ. The table came from immunoSEQ multiplex PCR; TCRdb's copy has only in-frame clones and leaves some out. The sample comprises 2 million to 3 million clones, 93% of which are singletons, and about 0.38% rests with the top ten. Material for sequencing was naive CD4+ T cells from PBMCs. Subset described: CD45RA+ positively selected. The clonotype was recovered from a man between 18 and 35 years old in good health. Some clones in this sample may be carry-over from other donors' samples. V is TRBV5-1 and J is TRBJ2-1; 7 bases map to TRBD2. The CDR3 sequence: CASSLPSGKDNEQFF. DNA of the CDR3: TGCGCCAGCAGCTTGCCTAGCGGCAAGGACAATGAGCAGTTCTTC.